The subject of this entry is one T cell receptor (beta chain). This specimen belongs to a study of PD-L1 blockade in urothelial cancer. The repertoire was sequenced with immunoSEQ multiplex PCR; TCRdb's copy has only in-frame clones and lacks some. The repertoire holds fewer than 45,000 clones, with 75% to 85% as singletons. Time point specified: pretreatment peripheral blood. Losses at the gene ends were 0 bases for V and 2 bases for J; bases not matched to a gene: 4. The CDR3 spans 15 residues. Per the germline V gene, CDR1 is SGHRS and CDR2 is YFSETQ. This chain uses TRBV5-1 with TRBJ2-5; 7 bases fit TRBD2. This receptor was taken from a man in his fifties or sixties with urothelial cancer. The sequencing here drew on PBMCs, taken around atezolizumab (anti-PD-L1) treatment. The CDR3 here is CASSLGGGGQETQYF. CDR3 coding DNA: TGCGCCAGCAGCTTGGGGGGCGGGGGACAAGAGACCCAGTACTTC.